One sample yielded the 14 T cell receptor beta chains listed below, sequenced in a study of T cell changes during pregnancy in multiple sclerosis. Sequenced by immunoSEQ multiplex PCR; TCRdb stores in-frame clones only, minus some. The sample carries about 60,000 clones, about 96% recorded once. Sequencing used CD8+ T cells from peripheral blood mononuclear cells, obtained after pregnancy. The receptors come from a female donor with multiple sclerosis, enrolled in a pregnancy study.

The rearrangement uses TRBV7-6 and TRBJ1-6; TRBD1 aligns across 8 bases. Losses at the gene ends were 5 bases for V and 0 bases for J; bases not matched to a gene: 6. CDR1 and CDR2 from the germline V gene are SGHVS and FNYEAQ. The CDR3 spans 17 residues. In DNA form, the CDR3 reads TGTGCCAGCAGCCCAAGGACAGGGAGCTCCTATAATTCACCCCTCCACTTT. It encodes CASSPRTGSSYNSPLHF.

The chain uses TRBV29-1 and TRBJ2-2; 11 bases are a match to TRBD2. The ends lost 6 bases at V and 0 bases at J; junction bases unmatched: 3. Germline V lookup: CDR1 SQVTM, CDR2 ANQGSEA. CDR3 length: 15 amino acids. The CDR3 region has the DNA TGCAGCGTGGATAGCGGGAGGGCGAACACCGGGGAGCTGTTTTTT. It is translated as CSVDSGRANTGELFF.

The J gene is TRBJ2-7, the V gene TRBV13; D uncertain. The CDR3 is 13 residues long. In germline, CDR1 is PRHDT, CDR2 FYEKMQ (reference sequence). V was clipped by 5 bases and J by 6 bases, with 14 bases between them. The CDR3 is CASSRTHSFEQYF. CDR3 bases: TGTGCCAGCAGCAGAACCCATAGCTTCGAGCAGTACTTC.

The chain is built from TRBV6-1 and TRBJ1-1; D gene uncertain. This CDR3 has 11 amino acids. The germline V gene encodes CDR1 MNHNS and CDR2 SASEGT. V was pared by 6 bases and J by 2 bases, with 4 bases between. The CDR3 DNA sequence: TGTGCCAGCAGCGTAAACACTGAAGCTTTCTTT. As protein: CASSVNTEAFF.

The J gene is TRBJ1-2, the V gene TRBV27; possibly TRBD1 for D (5 bases). The CDR3 contains 14 residues. Trimming cost V 0 bases and J 7 bases, with 12 bases left between them. Germline lookup yields CDR1 MNHEY and CDR2 SMNVEV (reference sequence). The CDR3 reads CASSLSAGMSGYTF. The CDR3 DNA sequence: TGTGCCAGCAGTTTATCGGCAGGGATGAGTGGCTACACCTTC.

The DNA of the CDR3 is TGTGCCAGCAGTCCCCGGACAGGTGGGAAAGAGACCCAGTACTTC. Amino acids: CASSPRTGGKETQYF. V gene TRBV27 combines with J gene TRBJ2-5; 7 bases map to TRBD1. The CDR3 loop spans 15 amino acids. Germline V gives CDR1 MNHEY, CDR2 SMNVEV (reference sequence). Germline trimming cut 5 bases from V and 3 bases from J; bases unmatched to any gene: 9.

The table lists this clone with a count of one. The chain couples TRBV6-1 to TRBJ2-7; a weak D match, TRBD1 (7 bases). V lost 4 bases to trimming and J lost 6 bases, with 13 bases between them. CDR3 size: 13 residues. The germline CDR1 and CDR2 sequences are MNHNS and SASEGT. The CDR3: CASSADQGGEQYF. The CDR3 nucleotides are TGTGCCAGCAGTGCGGACCAGGGGGGCGAGCAGTACTTC.

The genes are TRBV4-1 and TRBJ1-1; 7 bases align to TRBD1. The CDR3 totals 14 residues. V dropped 2 bases and J dropped 10; count of bases not matched to a gene: 10. The germline gives CDR1 MGHRA, CDR2 YSYEKL. The CDR3 loop is CASSQTGAPKVAFF. CDR3 coding DNA: TGCGCCAGCAGCCAAACAGGGGCCCCTAAAGTAGCTTTCTTT.

CDR3 bases: TGTGCCAGCACCCAAGCAGGGGTAACTGAAGCTTTCTTT. Its translation is CASTQAGVTEAFF. The V gene is TRBV28, the J gene TRBJ1-1, with TRBD1 as a possible D gene (6 bases). Trimming pared 7 bases from V and 5 bases from J, leaving 14 bases between. The germline gives CDR1 MDHEN, CDR2 SYDVKM. The CDR3 is made up of 13 amino acids.

The V gene is TRBV28, the J gene TRBJ2-1, with 10 bases that match TRBD2. V shed 4 bases and J 7 bases; nucleotides not matched to a gene: 7. The CDR3 spans 15 residues. Germline assignment: CDR1 MDHEN and CDR2 SYDVKM. The CDR3 is CASSSLAGVYNEQFF. For the CDR3, the DNA is TGTGCCAGCAGTTCCCTAGCGGGAGTATATAATGAGCAGTTCTTC.

The chain recombines TRBV6-5 with TRBJ2-3; D might be TRBD1 (5 bases). Germline-derived CDR1 and CDR2 are MNHEY and SVGAGI. V was trimmed by 6 bases and J by 0 bases, leaving 10 bases between them. The CDR3 has 14 residues. The chain's CDR3 is CASSDSFSTDTQYF. CDR3 sequence (DNA): TGTGCCAGCAGCGACAGCTTTAGCACAGATACGCAGTATTTT.

The chain recombines TRBV7-8 with TRBJ1-4; D not certain. Trimming took 2 bases from V and 3 from J, leaving 13 bases between them. This CDR3 has 16 residues. CDR1 is SGHVS, CDR2 FQNEAQ, per germline. CDR3 in amino acids: CASSLKWPYPNEKLFF. Written as DNA, the CDR3 is TGTGCCAGCAGCTTAAAGTGGCCTTATCCTAATGAAAAACTGTTTTTT.

The chain joins TRBV7-9 to TRBJ2-4, with 8 bases fitting TRBD2. The CDR3 is made up of 19 amino acids. Per germline, CDR1 SEHNR and CDR2 FQNEAQ (reference sequence). Trimming took 5 bases from V and 0 from J; bases not matched to a gene: 15. The CDR3 DNA is TGTGCCAGCAGCGGACATAGCGGGGATCTCTCACTAGCCAAAAACATTCAGTACTTC. Its translation: CASSGHSGDLSLAKNIQYF.

This clone was observed a single time. This rearrangement joins TRBV11-2 to TRBJ2-7; 7 nucleotides agree with TRBD1. The V gene end was trimmed by 7 bases and the J gene end by 1 base; junction bases not matched to a gene: 4. This CDR3 is 13 amino acids long. Per germline, CDR1 SGHAT and CDR2 FQNNGV. The DNA of the CDR3 is TGTGCCAGCACGGGACAGACTTCCTACGAGCAGTACTTC. This codes for CASTGQTSYEQYF.